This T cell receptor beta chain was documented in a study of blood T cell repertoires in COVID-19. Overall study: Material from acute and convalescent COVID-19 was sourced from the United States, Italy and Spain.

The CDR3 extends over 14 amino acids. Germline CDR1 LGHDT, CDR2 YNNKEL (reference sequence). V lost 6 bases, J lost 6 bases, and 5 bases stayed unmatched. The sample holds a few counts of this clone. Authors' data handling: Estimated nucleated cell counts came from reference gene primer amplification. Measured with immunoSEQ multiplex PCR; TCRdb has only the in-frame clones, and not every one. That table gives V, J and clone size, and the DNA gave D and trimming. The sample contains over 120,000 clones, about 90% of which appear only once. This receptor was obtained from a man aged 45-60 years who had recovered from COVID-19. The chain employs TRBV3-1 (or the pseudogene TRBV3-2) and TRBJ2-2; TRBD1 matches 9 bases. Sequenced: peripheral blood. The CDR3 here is CASRATGGPGELFF. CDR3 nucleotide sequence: TGTGCCAGCAGAGCTACAGGGGGCCCCGGGGAGCTGTTTTTT.